Listed here are 26 T cell receptor beta chains from one sample, sequenced in a study of long-term antiretroviral therapy in people with HIV. It was version v3.0 of the immunoSEQ assay that was run at survey level. Only in-frame clones appear in the TCRdb table, and some are missing; sequencing was by immunoSEQ multiplex PCR. This table has approximately 16,000 clones, around 84% appearing once. The sequences come from unsorted PBMCs, collected 0.5 years after starting antiretroviral therapy. Source of these receptors: a woman aged 40 to 50 with HIV.

V is TRBV19 and J is TRBJ2-7, with D perhaps matching TRBD2 (6 bases). Germline V lookup: CDR1 LNHDA, CDR2 SQIVND (reference sequence). This CDR3 comprises 13 residues. V dropped 6 bases and J dropped 4 bases, with 13 bases sitting between them. The CDR3 sequence is CASSSGTFYEQYF. The CDR3 region has the DNA TGTGCCAGTAGCTCCGGGACTTTTTACGAGCAGTACTTC.

The gene calls are TRBV7-8 and TRBJ2-1; tentative D call: TRBD2 (6 bases). This CDR3 spans 17 amino acids. Germline assignment: CDR1 SGHVS and CDR2 FQNEAQ. V dropped 2 bases and J dropped 4 bases, with 18 bases sitting between them. Written as DNA, the CDR3 is TGTGCCAGCAGCTTAATTAGTGGCTTCAGCGGGTACAATGAGCAGTTCTTC. It is translated as CASSLISGFSGYNEQFF.

The V call is TRBV7-9, the J call TRBJ1-3; the match to TRBD1 covers 7 bases. Germline CDR1 SEHNR, CDR2 FQNEAQ (reference sequence). V was clipped by 5 bases and J by 3 bases; unmatched bases: 7. The CDR3 spans 15 residues. CDR3 sequence (DNA): TGTGCCAGCAGCCAAGACAGGGATCTTGGAAACACCATATATTTT. It specifies CASSQDRDLGNTIYF. Full variable domain (rest looked up from reference TRBV7-9 and TRBJ1-3): DTGVSQNPRHKITKRGQNVTFRCDPISEHNRLYWYRQTLGQGPEFLTYFQNEAQLEKSRLLSDRFSAERPKGSFSTLEIQRTEQGDSAMYLCASSQDRDLGNTIYFGEGSWLTVV.

V and J are TRBV11-2 and TRBJ1-3; D perhaps matches TRBD1 (6 bases). The V gene lost 5 bases and the J gene lost 8 bases, with 16 bases spanning the gap. The length of the CDR3 is 14 residues. Germline lookup yields CDR1 SGHAT and CDR2 FQNNGV. Here the CDR3 DNA reads TGTGCCAGCAGCCCGTGGGGGCAGGTTGACACCATATATTTT. This gives the protein CASSPWGQVDTIYF. Variable domain in full (rest from reference TRBV11-2 and TRBJ1-3): EAGVAQSPRYKIIEKRQSVAFWCNPISGHATLYWYQQILGQGPKLLIQFQNNGVVDDSQLPKDRFSAERLKGVDSTLKIQPAKLEDSAVYLCASSPWGQVDTIYFGEGSWLTVV.

The J gene is TRBJ1-1, the V gene TRBV6-1, with D unresolved. CDR3 size: 13 residues. Trimming removed 0 bases at V and 4 bases at J, with 6 bases between. Germline V gene data show CDR1 as MNHNS and CDR2 as SASEGT. CDR3 protein: CASSEARSTEAFF. The DNA for the CDR3 is TGTGCCAGCAGTGAAGCGCGGAGCACTGAAGCTTTCTTT.

This sequence joins TRBV9 and TRBJ2-7; 8 bases align to TRBD1. Germline V gives CDR1 SGDLS, CDR2 YYNGEE. This CDR3 has 13 residues. V lost 3 bases and J lost 7; bases outside the gene matches: 6. The CDR3 loop reads CASSANRGEEQYF. In nucleotides, the CDR3 is TGTGCCAGCAGCGCCAACAGGGGGGAAGAGCAGTACTTC.

V usage is TRBV6-5 and J usage is TRBJ2-7; 8 nucleotides line up with TRBD2. The CDR3 has 15 amino acids. Germline V lookup: CDR1 MNHEY, CDR2 SVGAGI. The J segment lost 0 bases and the V segment lost 0 bases, leaving 1 base of the junction unmatched. In DNA, the CDR3 is TGTGCCAGCAGTTACTCTGCGGGGGGCTCCTACGAGCAGTACTTC. Its protein product is CASSYSAGGSYEQYF.

There are a few counts of this clone. The gene calls are TRBV28 and TRBJ2-7; D remains unclear. Germline CDR1 is MDHEN and CDR2 is SYDVKM. This CDR3 region has 13 residues. V was trimmed by 3 bases and J by 2 bases, leaving 8 bases between them. CDR3 sequence: CASSFPQAYEQYF. For the CDR3, the DNA is TGTGCCAGCAGTTTTCCCCAGGCCTACGAGCAGTACTTC.

The rearrangement links TRBV6-1 to TRBJ1-3; no clear D gene. The germline V and J ends were trimmed by 1 base and 4 bases, with 8 bases remaining between them. CDR1 is MNHNS and CDR2 is SASEGT in the germline V gene. CDR3 length: 14 residues. For the CDR3, the DNA is TGTGCCAGCAGTGAAGTAGGTTTCGGAAACACCATATATTTT. Encoded protein: CASSEVGFGNTIYF.

This clone was detected only a few times. V and J are TRBV10-1 and TRBJ1-5; no clear D. V gave up 8 bases and J gave up 6 bases, with 11 bases separating them. The germline V gene encodes CDR1 WNHNN and CDR2 SYGVQD (reference sequence). This CDR3 has 12 amino acids. Here the CDR3 DNA reads TGCGCCAGCGTGGTCCCGGGTCAGCCCCAGCATTTT. As protein: CASVVPGQPQHF.

This chain connects TRBV7-2 to TRBJ2-7; D may be TRBD2 (6 bases). Germline V gives CDR1 SGHTA, CDR2 FQGNSA. The ends were cut back, 4 bases at V and 6 bases at J, with 16 bases in the middle. The CDR3 is 14 residues long. CDR3 amino acids: CASSSPGLGVEQYF. The CDR3 nucleotides read TGTGCCAGCAGCTCGCCGGGACTCGGGGTCGAGCAGTACTTC.

This chain joins TRBV5-1 and TRBJ2-1; D might be TRBD2 (5 bases). This CDR3 has 15 amino acids. CDR1 and CDR2 from the germline V gene are SGHRS and YFSETQ. The V gene lost 4 bases and the J gene lost 0 bases, with 11 bases spanning the gap. CDR3 loop: CASSSEGLSYNEQFF. The CDR3 region has the DNA TGCGCCAGCAGCAGTGAGGGCCTCTCCTACAATGAGCAGTTCTTC.

The chain links TRBV7-9 to TRBJ2-7; D is possibly TRBD1 or TRBD2 (5 bases each). Trimming took off 5 bases at V and 4 bases at J, with 18 bases between the two ends. The germline V gene encodes CDR1 SEHNR and CDR2 FQNEAQ (reference sequence). The CDR3 covers 15 residues. The CDR3 DNA reads TGTGCCAGCAGCCCCCCGTGGGACGTGAGATACGAGCAGTACTTC. This translates into CASSPPWDVRYEQYF. The variable domain in full, completed from reference TRBV7-9 and TRBJ2-7, reads DTGVSQNPRHKITKRGQNVTFRCDPISEHNRLYWYRQTLGQGPEFLTYFQNEAQLEKSRLLSDRFSAERPKGSFSTLEIQRTEQGDSAMYLCASSPPWDVRYEQYFGPGTRLTVT.

The CDR3 is CASSGPGRNTGELFF. DNA for the CDR3: TGTGCCAGCAGTGGCCCCGGAAGGAACACCGGGGAGCTGTTTTTT. This chain uses TRBV2 with TRBJ2-2; D call uncertain. Germline values: CDR1 SNHLY, CDR2 FYNNEI. Trimming left V 4 bases short and J 1 base short, with 10 bases between. The CDR3 contains 15 residues.

The chain uses TRBV19 and TRBJ1-3; possibly TRBD1 for D (5 bases). The V end was cut by 5 bases, the J end by 0 bases, with 14 bases between. The germline V gene encodes CDR1 LNHDA and CDR2 SQIVND (reference sequence). The CDR3 loop spans 16 amino acids. CDR3 DNA: TGTGCCAGTAGTTCGGGGCGGGGAGTCTCTGGAAACACCATATATTTT. Its translation is CASSSGRGVSGNTIYF.

This clone was observed once. The chain links TRBV19 to TRBJ2-7, with D maybe TRBD1 (5 bases). Between the trimmed V and J ends, which lost 4 bases and 4 bases, there was a span of 20 bases. This CDR3 contains 16 residues. Germline V gene lookup returns CDR1 LNHDA and CDR2 SQIVND (reference sequence). The CDR3 protein is CASSSTGARSKYEQYF. The CDR3 DNA is TGTGCCAGTAGTAGTACAGGTGCCCGTTCGAAATACGAGCAGTACTTC.

V gene TRBV11-1 combines with J gene TRBJ2-3; TRBD1 matches at 10 bases. Germline lookup yields CDR1 SGHAT and CDR2 FQDESV (reference sequence). The trim removed 4 bases at V and 6 bases at J, leaving 13 bases unmatched. The CDR3 runs 17 residues. For the CDR3, the DNA is TGTGCCAGCAGCTGGGACAGGGGCTCCCTTTCACATGATACGCAGTATTTT. Translated: CASSWDRGSLSHDTQYF.

In its sample, this clone was seen once. The chain joins TRBV15 to TRBJ2-1; the match to TRBD2 covers 7 bases. CDR3 length: 15 amino acids. V trimming: 0 bases; J trimming: 5 bases; junction bases outside the gene matches: 4. Germline V gene sequence: CDR1 LNHNV, CDR2 YYDKDF (reference sequence). This CDR3 is CATSREGGSHNEQFF. The DNA for the CDR3 is TGTGCCACCAGCAGAGAGGGCGGGAGTCACAATGAGCAGTTCTTC. The complete variable domain, with remaining parts taken from reference TRBV15 and TRBJ2-1, reads DAMVIQNPRYQVTQFGKPVTLSCSQTLNHNVMYWYQQKSSQAPKLLFHYYDKDFNNEADTPDNFQSRRPNTSFCFLDIRSPGLGDTAMYLCATSREGGSHNEQFFGPGTRLTVL.

The V and J genes are TRBV28 and TRBJ2-3; TRBD2 agrees at 10 bases. The ends lost 5 bases at V and 4 bases at J; junction bases unmatched: 6. CDR1 and CDR2 from the germline V gene are MDHEN and SYDVKM. The CDR3 runs to 15 residues. The CDR3 DNA reads TGTGCCAGCAGTATTAGCGGGAGGATTGCAGATACGCAGTATTTT. It specifies CASSISGRIADTQYF.

V usage is TRBV6-6 and J usage is TRBJ1-1, with a possible D match to TRBD1 (5 bases). Trimming stripped 5 bases from V and 4 bases from J, with 11 bases between. The CDR3 covers 13 residues. Germline CDR1 reads MNHNY; CDR2 reads SVGAGI (reference sequence). CDR3 amino acids: CASSGPGPTEAFF. Here the CDR3 DNA reads TGTGCCAGCAGTGGCCCGGGGCCCACTGAAGCTTTCTTT.

V is TRBV7-2 and J is TRBJ2-7; 11 bases map to TRBD2. This CDR3 has 16 amino acids. The germline gives CDR1 SGHTA, CDR2 FQGNSA. J gave up 0 bases and V 5 bases, and 6 bases lay outside the gene matches. The CDR3 DNA reads as TGTGCCAGCAGCCCCACCGGGACTAGCGGCTCCTACGAGCAGTACTTC. Translation: CASSPTGTSGSYEQYF.

In DNA form, the CDR3 reads TGCGCCAGCAATTCCGCGGGAGGAGAGGAGACCCAGTACTTC. Translated, it gives CASNSAGGEETQYF. The chain joins TRBV5-1 to TRBJ2-5, with 8 bases aligning to TRBD2. Germline V gene lookup returns CDR1 SGHRS and CDR2 YFSETQ. This CDR3 is built from 14 residues. Germline trimming cut 6 bases from V and 5 bases from J; bases unmatched to any gene: 9.

The rearrangement links TRBV15 to TRBJ2-7, with 8 bases lining up with TRBD2. This CDR3 spans 14 amino acids. Losses at the gene ends were 0 bases for V and 3 bases for J; bases not matched to a gene: 1. Per the germline V gene, CDR1 is LNHNV and CDR2 is YYDKDF (reference sequence). CDR3 in amino acids: CATSREGLVYEQYF. DNA for the CDR3: TGTGCCACCAGCAGAGAGGGACTAGTCTACGAGCAGTACTTC.

V is TRBV7-3 and J is TRBJ2-2; the D call may be TRBD1 or TRBD2 (5 bases each). V shed 10 bases and J shed 1 base, with 16 bases lying between them. The CDR3 loop spans 15 amino acids. Germline assignment: CDR1 SGHTA and CDR2 FQGTGA. The CDR3 spells CATPRGRENTGELFF. In DNA, the CDR3 is TGTGCCACCCCTAGGGGCCGGGAGAACACCGGGGAGCTGTTTTTT. Full variable domain (remainder filled in from reference TRBV7-3 and TRBJ2-2): GAGVSQTPSNKVTEKGKYVELRCDPISGHTALYWYRQSLGQGPEFLIYFQGTGAADDSGLPNDRFFAVRPEGSVSTLKIQRTERGDSAVYLCATPRGRENTGELFFGEGSRLTVL.

The genes are TRBV6-5 and TRBJ2-1; no clear D gene. Per the germline V gene, CDR1 is MNHEY and CDR2 is SVGAGI. The CDR3 loop spans 13 amino acids. V was shortened by 6 bases and J by 5 bases, with 11 bases between the two germline ends. The CDR3 DNA sequence: TGTGCCAGCAGCGCTCAGTGGAACAATGAGCAGTTCTTC. Translating it yields CASSAQWNNEQFF.

J is TRBJ2-3 and V is TRBV5-1; D unresolved. The CDR3 is 13 amino acids. The V and J ends lost 4 bases and 2 bases respectively, with 8 bases between them. Germline V gene sequence: CDR1 SGHRS, CDR2 YFSETQ. Here the CDR3 reads CASSQSPTDTQYF. The CDR3 coding sequence is TGCGCCAGCAGCCAATCGCCCACAGATACGCAGTATTTT.